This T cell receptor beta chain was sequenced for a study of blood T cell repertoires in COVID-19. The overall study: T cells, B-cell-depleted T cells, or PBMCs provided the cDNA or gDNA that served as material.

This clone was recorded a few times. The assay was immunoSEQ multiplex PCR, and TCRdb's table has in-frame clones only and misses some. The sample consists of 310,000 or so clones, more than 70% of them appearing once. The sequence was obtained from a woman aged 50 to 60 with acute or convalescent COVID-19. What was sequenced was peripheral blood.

CDR3 sequence reads: CASSSGQGNNSPLHF. DNA for the CDR3: TGTGCCAGCAGTTCCGGACAGGGGAATAATTCACCCCTCCACTTT. The chain combines TRBV2 with TRBJ1-6, with TRBD1 identical over 9 bases. The CDR3 consists of 15 residues. The V gene's germline CDR1 is SNHLY and CDR2 FYNNEI. Trimming at V came to 5 bases and at J to 5 bases, leaving 4 bases not matched to a gene.